This entry lists 14 T cell receptor beta chains sequenced from one sample in a study of vaccination effects on CD4 cells after COVID-19. The table came from immunoSEQ multiplex PCR; TCRdb's copy has only in-frame clones and leaves some out. The repertoire holds tens of thousands of clones, with around 86% as singletons. These receptors lack a known antigen. Pools of viral peptides were used by the ViraFEST assay to expand antigen-specific CD4+ T cells ahead of sequencing. Isolation of CD4+ T cells took place after about ten days of culture. The sequencing used CD4+ T cells from PBMCs cultured with HCoV-229E spike peptides, collected before COVID-19 vaccination. These receptors were taken from a human donor who received a COVID-19 vaccine.

The chain uses TRBV5-4 and TRBJ2-5; 11 bases fit TRBD2. Germline CDR1 is SGHNT and CDR2 is YYREEE (reference sequence). This CDR3 comprises 17 residues. The V segment lost 4 bases and the J segment 4 bases; nucleotides outside the gene matches: 12. The CDR3, as DNA: TGTGCCAGCAGCAAAACCGTACTAGCGGGGGCTGGAGAGACCCAGTACTTC. This gives the protein CASSKTVLAGAGETQYF.

The rearrangement uses TRBV6-5 and TRBJ2-5; D not certain. From germline, CDR1 is MNHEY and CDR2 SVGAGI. The CDR3 loop spans 13 amino acids. Trimming pared 0 bases from V and 5 bases from J, leaving 7 bases between. The CDR3 protein is CASSYSFRETQYF. The CDR3 DNA follows: TGTGCCAGCAGTTACTCGTTCCGGGAGACCCAGTACTTC.

This clone was counted a few times. The chain's CDR3 is CASRPTSGGQTGELFF. DNA for the CDR3: TGCGCCAGCAGACCTACTAGCGGGGGGCAAACCGGGGAGCTGTTTTTT. The J gene is TRBJ2-2, the V gene TRBV5-1; 12 bases map to TRBD2. Germline values: CDR1 SGHRS, CDR2 YFSETQ. V lost 5 bases to trimming and J lost 5 bases; unmatched junction nucleotides: 7. CDR3 length equals 16 residues.

The V call is TRBV4-1, the J call TRBJ2-1, with D unresolved. Germline loops: CDR1 MGHRA, CDR2 YSYEKL. V lost 4 bases, J lost 4 bases, and 8 bases lay in between. CDR3 size: 13 residues. CDR3 coding DNA: TGCGCCAGCAGCCCCGTATATTACAATGAGCAGTTCTTC. Translated, it gives CASSPVYYNEQFF.

V gene TRBV2 combines with J gene TRBJ1-3; tentative D call: TRBD1 (5 bases). The CDR3 is 13 amino acids. The germline CDR1 and CDR2 sequences are SNHLY and FYNNEI. CDR3 residues: CATGDPSGNTIYF. CDR3 in DNA: TGTGCAACTGGGGACCCCTCTGGAAACACCATATATTTT.

This chain joins TRBV7-2 and TRBJ2-7; D gene uncertain. The CDR3 runs to 15 residues. V lost 2 bases to trimming and J lost 2 bases, with 13 bases between them. The germline gives CDR1 SGHTA, CDR2 FQGNSA. The CDR3: CASSLSTAGTYEQYV. The CDR3 region has the DNA TGTGCCAGCAGCTTATCAACGGCCGGAACCTACGAGCAGTACGTC.

This clone was counted only a few times. The chain has TRBV2 and TRBJ1-4; D is unclear. Trimming took off 3 bases at V and 3 bases at J, with 11 bases between the two ends. The V gene's germline CDR1 is SNHLY and CDR2 FYNNEI. The CDR3 consists of 15 residues. The CDR3 region is CASSEVGFANEKLFF. The DNA of the CDR3 is TGTGCCAGCAGTGAGGTGGGATTCGCTAATGAAAAACTGTTTTTT.

This chain connects TRBV3-1 (or the pseudogene TRBV3-2) to TRBJ1-4; D possibly corresponds to TRBD1 (6 bases). Deletions cut 1 base from V and 12 bases from J, with 15 bases between. Germline CDR1 is LGHDT and CDR2 is YNNKEL (reference sequence). The CDR3 covers 14 residues. The chain's CDR3 is CASSQAMPRGELFF. Written as DNA, the CDR3 is TGTGCCAGCAGCCAAGCTATGCCGAGGGGGGAACTGTTTTTT.

The chain employs TRBV5-1 and TRBJ1-4; the match to TRBD1 covers 7 bases. Germline CDR1 reads SGHRS; CDR2 reads YFSETQ. V trimming: 3 bases; J trimming: 6 bases; junction bases outside the gene matches: 8. The CDR3 sequence is 15 residues long. In DNA, the CDR3 is TGCGCCAGCAGCTCCCGACAGGGTAGTTATGAAAAACTGTTTTTT. Translated, it gives CASSSRQGSYEKLFF.

J is TRBJ2-7 and V is TRBV10-2; 8 nucleotides align to TRBD2. CDR1 and CDR2 (germline): WSHSY, SAAADI. J lost 2 bases, V lost 3 bases, and 3 bases had no gene match. The CDR3 is 14 residues long. The CDR3 coding sequence is TGCGCCAGCAGTGATAATAGCGGGGCCTACGAGCAGTACGTC. Amino acid sequence: CASSDNSGAYEQYV.

This clone was detected only once. J is TRBJ1-5 and V is TRBV29-1; TRBD1 matches at 8 bases. Germline CDR1 and CDR2: SQVTM and ANQGSEA. Trimming cost V 6 bases and J 4 bases; bases outside gene matches: 8. The CDR3 sequence is 14 residues long. In nucleotides, the CDR3 is TGCAGCGTCCAATCAGGGGGCCCAAATCAGCCCCAGCATTTT. This gives the protein CSVQSGGPNQPQHF.

CDR3 coding DNA: TGTGCCAGCAGCCTCGACGGGAACTATGGCTACACCTTC. Protein: CASSLDGNYGYTF. This chain joins TRBV7-3 and TRBJ1-2; D gene unclear. Germline V gene sequence: CDR1 SGHTA, CDR2 FQGTGA. Trimming cost V 5 bases and J 2 bases, with 9 bases left between them. The length of the CDR3 is 13 residues. The whole variable domain, filled in from reference TRBV7-3 and TRBJ1-2, reads GAGVSQTPSNKVTEKGKYVELRCDPISGHTALYWYRQSLGQGPEFLIYFQGTGAADDSGLPNDRFFAVRPEGSVSTLKIQRTERGDSAVYLCASSLDGNYGYTFGSGTRLTVV.

The chain uses TRBV11-2 and TRBJ2-1; the D is unclear. This CDR3 is built from 12 residues. Germline V gene sequence: CDR1 SGHAT, CDR2 FQNNGV. V was clipped by 5 bases and J by 10 bases, with 12 bases between them. The CDR3 loop reads CASSPRSREQFF. CDR3 nucleotides: TGTGCCAGCAGCCCTCGGTCTCGCGAGCAGTTCTTC.

This sequence joins TRBV7-2 and TRBJ1-1, with no clear D. Trimming removed 4 bases at V and 5 bases at J, with 20 bases between. The CDR3 loop spans 16 amino acids. Per the germline V gene, CDR1 is SGHTA and CDR2 is FQGNSA. In nucleotides, the CDR3 is TGTGCCAGCAGCTATTTCGTCCGACTGTCGGGGACTGAAGCTTTCTTT. It translates to CASSYFVRLSGTEAFF.